This TCR beta chain was sequenced for a study of vaccination effects on CD4 cells after COVID-19. Study in general: Either the mRNA-1273 or the BNT162b2 vaccine was given to participants as two doses. Study-level results: By a late point after vaccination, infection- and vaccine-induced clones had shrunk markedly through clonal contraction.

Germline CDR1 and CDR2: ENHRY and SYGVKD. CDR3 size: 12 residues. V lost 6 bases and J lost 7; bases outside the gene matches: 5. Sequencing followed a ViraFEST assay step that expanded antigen-specific CD4+ T cells with viral peptide pools. The culture ran for roughly ten days before CD4+ T cells were isolated. Vaccine recipients lacked prior SARS-CoV-2 infection and had negative nucleocapsid antibodies. Cultures of about 2 million PBMC per well contained roughly 9.4 IU/ml IL-2 plus 10 ug/ml peptides. It was on days 3 and 7 that half the medium was replaced with IL-2 medium. The protocol was immunoSEQ multiplex PCR, while the TCRdb copy is restricted to in-frame clones and leaves out a portion. The sample records 35,000 to 55,000 clones, around 78% being singletons. Details on this clone: Antigen: not known.

Sequenced material: CD4+ T cells from PBMCs cultured with SARS-CoV-2 spike peptides, taken before COVID-19 vaccination. The clonotype was recovered from a human donor who received a COVID-19 vaccine. The genes are TRBV10-3 and TRBJ2-7, with 8 bases that match TRBD1. In nucleotides, the CDR3 is TGTGCCATCAGCCGACAGGGGTGGGAGCAGTACGTC. It encodes CAISRQGWEQYV.